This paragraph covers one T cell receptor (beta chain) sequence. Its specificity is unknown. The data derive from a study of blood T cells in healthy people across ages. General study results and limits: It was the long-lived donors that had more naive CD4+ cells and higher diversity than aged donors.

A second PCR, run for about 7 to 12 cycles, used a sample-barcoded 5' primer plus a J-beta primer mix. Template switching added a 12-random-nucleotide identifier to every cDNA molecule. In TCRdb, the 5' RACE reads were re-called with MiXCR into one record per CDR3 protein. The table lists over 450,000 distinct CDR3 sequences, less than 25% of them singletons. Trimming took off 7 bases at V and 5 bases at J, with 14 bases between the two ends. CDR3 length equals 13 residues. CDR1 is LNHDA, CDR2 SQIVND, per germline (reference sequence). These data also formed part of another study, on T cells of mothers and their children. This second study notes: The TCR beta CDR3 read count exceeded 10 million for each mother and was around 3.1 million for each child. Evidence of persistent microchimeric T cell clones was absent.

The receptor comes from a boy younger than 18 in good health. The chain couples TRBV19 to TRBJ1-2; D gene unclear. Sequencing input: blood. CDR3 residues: CASIGDTHYGYTF. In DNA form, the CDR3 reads TGTGCCAGTATTGGTGACACCCATTATGGCTACACCTTC.